Below are 14 T cell receptor beta chains sequenced from a single sample in a study of human T cells and chemical hapten exposure (dated by TCRdb to about 2021). Sample time point, as interpreted from the label and publication: pre-sensitization, week 0. In light of the paper, this sample's treatment or condition label describes: therapeutic diphenylcyclopropenone sensitization with weekly scalp DPC. The library came from RACE. TCRdb records NextSeq 500 as the sequencer. The public reads were reprocessed in TCRdb via fastp at Q25 and MiXCR, keeping in-frame beta chains. Rows merge per CDR3 protein into single entries with the most common DNA and genes. This sample lists around 260,000 distinct CDR3 sequences; 8.6% were detected once. Jointly, the top ten make up 2% to 2.5% of the sample. This specimen was whole blood, taken in connection with sensitization to the hapten diphenylcyclopropenone (DPC). These receptors were taken from a woman aged 40 to 49 with alopecia areata. Some clones in this sample may be carry-over from other donors' samples.

In its sample, this clonotype was seen once. V and J are TRBV20-1 and TRBJ1-5; D perhaps matches TRBD1 (5 bases). The CDR3 runs to 15 residues. Trimming shortened V by 6 bases and J by 2 bases, and 17 bases separated the two germline ends. CDR1 is DFQATT and CDR2 is SNEGSKA in the germline V gene (reference sequence). The CDR3: CSAPSRGFGNQPQHF. The CDR3 DNA sequence: TGCAGTGCGCCAAGTAGGGGATTCGGCAATCAGCCCCAGCATTTT.

V is TRBV15 and J is TRBJ1-6; possible D gene TRBD1, 6 bases. CDR1 is LNHNV and CDR2 is YYDKDF in the germline V gene (reference sequence). This CDR3 has 15 amino acids. Trimming removed 0 bases from V and 10 bases from J, with 13 bases in between. Here the CDR3 DNA reads TGTGCCACCAGCAGAGATCTGGGGGCCGGATCACCCCTCCACTTT. Its protein is CATSRDLGAGSPLHF.

Ten or more counts support this clonotype. The chain has TRBV6-2 or TRBV6-3 and TRBJ2-1; a weak D match, TRBD2 (5 bases). Germline CDR1 is MNHEY and CDR2 is SVGEGT. The CDR3 is 12 residues long. With 4 bases removed from V and 6 bases from J, the gap between germline ends came to 7 bases. CDR3 nucleotides: TGTGCCAGCAGTTGGACTGTCAATGAGCAGTTCTTC. Protein: CASSWTVNEQFF.

The J gene is TRBJ2-3, the V gene TRBV12-3 or TRBV12-4; 9 nucleotides align to TRBD1. J lost 4 bases, V lost 3 bases, and 8 bases had no gene match. The CDR3 loop spans 16 amino acids. CDR3 protein: CASSLGQGRWADTQYF. Here the CDR3 DNA reads TGTGCCAGCAGTTTGGGACAGGGCCGCTGGGCAGATACGCAGTATTTT.

This clonotype was detected only a few times. The chain employs TRBV18 and TRBJ1-4, with D uncertain. The CDR3 spans 18 residues. Germline V gene lookup returns CDR1 KGHSH and CDR2 LQKENI. V was cut by 2 bases and J by 4 bases, with 20 bases left in between. The CDR3: CASSPSRRGVGGNEKLFF. The DNA of the CDR3 is TGTGCCAGCTCACCAAGTCGACGGGGTGTTGGAGGTAATGAAAAACTGTTTTTT.

This clonotype was counted only a few times. J is TRBJ1-6 and V is TRBV7-2; D gene unclear. Germline V gene lookup returns CDR1 SGHTA and CDR2 FQGNSA. Deletions cut 5 bases from V and 2 bases from J, with 19 bases between. CDR3 length: 18 residues. For the CDR3, the DNA is TGTGCCAGCAGCCCGCGTTTTTACGAGGTCCCCTATAATTCACCCCTCCACTTT. It yields the protein CASSPRFYEVPYNSPLHF.

The J gene is TRBJ1-1, the V gene TRBV12-3 or TRBV12-4, with 10 bases identical to TRBD1. The CDR3 has 13 amino acids. Germline trimming cut 7 bases from V and 5 bases from J; bases unmatched to any gene: 4. The CDR3 here is CASTRTGGTEAFF. CDR3 DNA: TGTGCCAGCACCCGGACAGGGGGAACTGAAGCTTTCTTT.

V and J are TRBV7-2 and TRBJ2-1; TRBD1 is a possible D gene (6 bases). The CDR3 totals 13 residues. Germline assignment: CDR1 SGHTA and CDR2 FQGNSA. Trimming removed 5 bases from V and 6 bases from J, with 11 bases in between. CDR3 nucleotide sequence: TGTGCCAGCAGCGTAGGACAGTTCAATGAGCAGTTCTTC. It is translated as CASSVGQFNEQFF. The full variable domain, rest sourced from reference TRBV7-2 and TRBJ2-1, is GAGVSQSPSNKVTEKGKDVELRCDPISGHTALYWYRQSLGQGLEFLIYFQGNSAPDKSGLPSDRFSAERTGGSVSTLTIQRTQQEDSAVYLCASSVGQFNEQFFGPGTRLTVL.

This clonotype was observed a handful of times. V usage is TRBV18 and J usage is TRBJ2-5; the D gene is possibly TRBD2 (6 bases). From germline, CDR1 is KGHSH and CDR2 LQKENI. Trimming cost V 2 bases and J 3 bases, with 10 bases left between them. The CDR3 length is 14 residues. In nucleotides, the CDR3 is TGTGCCAGCTCACCAAGGCGGGGAGAAGAGACCCAGTACTTC. Protein: CASSPRRGEETQYF. Full variable domain (missing parts from reference TRBV18 and TRBJ2-5): NAGVMQNPRHLVRRRGQEARLRCSPMKGHSHVYWYRQLPEEGLKFMVYLQKENIIDESGMPKERFSAEFPKEGPSILRIQQVVRGDSAAYFCASSPRRGEETQYFGPGTRLLVL.

This sequence joins TRBV29-1 and TRBJ1-2, with unresolved D. Trimming removed 4 bases at V and 6 bases at J, with 9 bases between. Germline CDR1 SQVTM, CDR2 ANQGSEA. The CDR3 has 11 residues. CDR3 sequence (DNA): TGCAGCGTTGTAACGGAGCATGGCTACACCTTC. Its translation is CSVVTEHGYTF. The variable domain in full, with the rest retrieved from reference TRBV29-1 and TRBJ1-2, is SAVISQKPSRDICQRGTSLTIQCQVDSQVTMMFWYRQQPGQSLTLIATANQGSEATYESGFVIDKFPISRPNLTFSTLTVSNMSPEDSSIYLCSVVTEHGYTFGSGTRLTVV.

This clonotype was seen many times. The chain recombines TRBV28 with TRBJ2-3, with 10 nucleotides matching TRBD1. Losses at the gene ends were 4 bases for V and 2 bases for J; bases not matched to a gene: 3. In germline, CDR1 is MDHEN, CDR2 SYDVKM. This CDR3 is 15 amino acids long. CDR3 DNA: TGTGCCAGCAGTTCGGGACAGGGGTCCACAGATACGCAGTATTTT. It translates to CASSSGQGSTDTQYF.

The CDR3 DNA sequence: TGCTCAGTTTGGTGGGGGAATGGCTACACCTTC. Encoded protein: CSVWWGNGYTF. The genes are TRBV20-1 and TRBJ1-2; maybe TRBD1 (5 bases). CDR1 and CDR2 (germline): DFQATT, SNEGSKA (reference sequence). The CDR3 is made up of 11 amino acids.

V gene TRBV12-3 or TRBV12-4 combines with J gene TRBJ2-1; TRBD2 aligns across 14 bases. The CDR3 consists of 19 residues. Unmatched junction bases numbered 9, after V lost 5 bases and J lost 0 bases. CDR3 nucleotides: TGTGCCAGCAGTCCCGGGACTAGCGGGAGAGGGGCCTCCTACAATGAGCAGTTCTTC. Encoded protein: CASSPGTSGRGASYNEQFF.

Only a few counts were recorded for this clonotype. V is TRBV20-1 and J is TRBJ1-1; a weak D match, TRBD1 (5 bases). This CDR3 region has 11 residues. Germline lookup yields CDR1 DFQATT and CDR2 SNEGSKA (reference sequence). The V and J ends lost 8 bases and 4 bases respectively, with 11 bases between them. CDR3 sequence reads: CSSGPFTEAFF. The CDR3, as DNA: TGCAGTTCAGGGCCCTTCACTGAAGCTTTCTTT.